The entry below describes one T cell receptor (beta chain). The same CDR3 is also encoded by other DNA sequences in this sample. Germline values: CDR1 MDHEN, CDR2 SYDVKM. Trimming took off 3 bases at V and 4 bases at J, with 13 bases between the two ends. The CDR3 spans 14 residues. Recruitment covered about 25 US areas and drew participants whose ages spanned roughly 18 to 89 years. Donors in Cohort 3 counted as recovered after two negative PCRs, clearance, or symptom resolution. Original handling: Reference gene primers were amplified, and this amplification served to estimate nucleated cell counts. Here immunoSEQ multiplex PCR was the method, and the copy in TCRdb shows in-frame clones only, minus some. Clonal size and the V and J genes are those of that table, whereas D and trimming came from the DNA. The top ten hold approximately 5% of the sample, which has roughly 330,000 clones, 70% to 90% seen once.

These data come from a study of blood T cell repertoires in COVID-19. Study-wide context: Material from acute and convalescent COVID-19 was sourced from the United States, Italy and Spain.

Sequenced input: PBMCs or T cells enriched from blood (not recorded which). The sequence was collected from a woman in her twenties or thirties who had recovered from COVID-19. The V and J genes are TRBV28 and TRBJ2-7, with D maybe TRBD1 (6 bases). Written as DNA, the CDR3 is TGTGCCAGCAGTTTGGCCAGGGGAAGGTACGAGCAGTACTTC. It translates to CASSLARGRYEQYF. The variable domain in full, with the rest retrieved from reference TRBV28 and TRBJ2-7, is DVKVTQSSRYLVKRTGEKVFLECVQDMDHENMFWYRQDPGLGLRLIYFSYDVKMKEKGDIPEGYSVSREKKERFSLILESASTNQTSMYLCASSLARGRYEQYFGPGTRLTVT.